Below, one TCR beta chain is given with its context. The antigen is not known. The sample comes from a study of T cell responses to AZD1222 COVID-19 vaccine. The CDR3 is 16 amino acids. V dropped 1 base and J dropped 2; count of bases not matched to a gene: 6. The germline CDR1 and CDR2 sequences are SGHRS and YFSETQ. Here immunoSEQ multiplex PCR was the method, and the copy in TCRdb shows in-frame clones only, minus some. The table lists around 140,000 clones, about 92% of them singletons, with approximately 5% in the top ten. General study results and limits: At 160-218 and 743-854, vaccine-associated CD4 TCRs were dominant, and they spanned spike. The study found Spike-specific TCR breadth and depth rose after two AZD1222 doses. The donors showed a predominance of white British ancestry and of females, with possible underestimation of clonal diversity. As reported, nearly half of all spike-specific TCRs target variant regions that are unmutated.

This chain uses TRBV5-1 with TRBJ2-7; 10 positions agree with TRBD2. This sequence originates from an adult in good health. The material sequenced was peripheral blood, taken on day 0 of AZD1222 vaccination. The CDR3, as DNA: TGCGCCAGCAGCTTGTTGGCTAGCGGGGGAACCTACGAGCAGTACTTC. Translating it yields CASSLLASGGTYEQYF.